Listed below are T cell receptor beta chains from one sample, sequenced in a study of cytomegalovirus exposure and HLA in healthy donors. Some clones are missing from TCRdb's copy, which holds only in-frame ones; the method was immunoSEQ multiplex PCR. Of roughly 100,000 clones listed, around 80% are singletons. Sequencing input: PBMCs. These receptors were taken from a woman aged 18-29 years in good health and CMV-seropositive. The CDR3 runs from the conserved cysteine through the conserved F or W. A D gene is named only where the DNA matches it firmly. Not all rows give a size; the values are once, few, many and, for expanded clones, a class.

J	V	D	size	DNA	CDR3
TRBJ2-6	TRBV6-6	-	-	TGTGCCAGCAGTTACTTGGGGAGCTCTGGGGCCAACGTCCTGACTTTC	CASSYLGSSGANVLTF
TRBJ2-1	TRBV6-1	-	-	TGTGCCACGGCCGGGACTTCGAGCTCCTACAATGAGCAGTTCTTC	CATAGTSSSYNEQFF
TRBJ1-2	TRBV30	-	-	TGTGCCTGGAGTCGTTTGAGGGGGAGGGGGGGCTACACCTTC	CAWSRLRGRGGYTF
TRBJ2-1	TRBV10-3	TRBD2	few	TGTGCCATCAGTGCGCTAGCGGGAGGCAATGAGCAGTTCTTC	CAISALAGGNEQFF
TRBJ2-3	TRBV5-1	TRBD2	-	TGCGCCAGCAGCTTGGCTAGCGGGAGCACAGATACGCAGTATTTT	CASSLASGSTDTQYF
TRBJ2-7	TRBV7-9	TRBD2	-	TGTGCCAGCACCCCAACTAGCGGGAGCCACGAGCAGTACTTC	CASTPTSGSHEQYF
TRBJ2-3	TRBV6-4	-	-	TGTGCCAGCAGCCCGGGACAAGCCACAGATACGCAGTATTTT	CASSPGQATDTQYF
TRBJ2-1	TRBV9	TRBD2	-	TGTGCCAGCAGCGGTAGCGGGAGGGCCCCCTCCTACAATGAGCAGTTCTTC	CASSGSGRAPSYNEQFF
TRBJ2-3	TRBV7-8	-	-	TGTGCCAGCAGCGCACTTAATGGGGCTGGCACAGATACGCAGTATTTT	CASSALNGAGTDTQYF
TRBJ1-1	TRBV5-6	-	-	TGTGCCAGCAGCTTGACAGGGATCACTGAAGCTTTCTTT	CASSLTGITEAFF
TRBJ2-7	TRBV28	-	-	TGTGCCAGCAGTTTCAACAGGGTTTACTACGAGCAGTACTTC	CASSFNRVYYEQYF
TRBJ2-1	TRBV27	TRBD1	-	TGTGCCAGCAGTTTTGCAGTCCAGGGGGTTAGTGATGAGCAGTTCTTC	CASSFAVQGVSDEQFF
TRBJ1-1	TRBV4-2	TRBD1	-	TGTGCCAGCAGCCAAGAAGGGGGCAGGGGGGTTCTTGTTGTAGCTTTCTTT	CASSQEGGRGVLVVAFF
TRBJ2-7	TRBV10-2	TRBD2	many	TGCGCCAGCACGGCTAGCGGGAGGGGTGAGCAGTACTTC	CASTASGRGEQYF
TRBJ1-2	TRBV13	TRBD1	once	TGTGCCAGCAGCACTCGGACAGGGGGCAAGGATGGCTACACCTTC	CASSTRTGGKDGYTF
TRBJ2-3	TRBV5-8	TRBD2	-	TGTGCCAGCAGCTTCTTCCCGTCCAGCGGGGGATTATGGGGTACGCAGTATTTT	CASSFFPSSGGLWGTQYF
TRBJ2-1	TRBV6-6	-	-	TGTGCCAGCAGTTACTCCCAGGGAATTGGCTACAATGAGCAGTTCTTC	CASSYSQGIGYNEQFF
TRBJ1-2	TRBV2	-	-	TGTGCCAGCATCGGAGGCAGGACCTATGGCTACACCTTC	CASIGGRTYGYTF
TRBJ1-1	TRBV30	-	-	TGTGCCTGGAGTCTTCTTCCTGTGAACACTGAAGCTTTCTTT	CAWSLLPVNTEAFF
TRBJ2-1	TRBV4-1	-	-	TGCGCCAGCAGCCAACAGGACTTAATCTCCTACAATGAGCAGTTCTTC	CASSQQDLISYNEQFF
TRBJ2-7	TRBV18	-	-	TGTGCCAGCTCACCACTAGGAGGGGACGCCTACGAGCAGTACTTC	CASSPLGGDAYEQYF
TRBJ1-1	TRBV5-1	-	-	TGCGCCAGCAGCTATTGGGGAGGGAAGGGAGTCGGCCCCCCTGAAGCTTTCTTT	CASSYWGGKGVGPPEAFF
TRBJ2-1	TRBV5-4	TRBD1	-	TGTGCCAGCAGCTTTTCCTGGACAGGTCGGTACAATGAGCAGTTCTTC	CASSFSWTGRYNEQFF
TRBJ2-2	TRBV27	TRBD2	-	TGTGCCAGCAGTTCCCGGACTAGCGGGAGAACCGGGGAGCTGTTTTTT	CASSSRTSGRTGELFF
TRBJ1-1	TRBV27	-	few	TGTGCCAGCAGTGCGGGGGTTATGAACACTGAAGCTTTCTTT	CASSAGVMNTEAFF
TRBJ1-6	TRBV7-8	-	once	TGTGCCAGCAGCTTTGGACAGCAGAATTCACCCCTCCACTTT	CASSFGQQNSPLHF
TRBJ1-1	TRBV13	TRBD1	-	TGTGCCAGCAGCTTAGGACAGGGGCGGACTGAAGCTTTCTTT	CASSLGQGRTEAFF
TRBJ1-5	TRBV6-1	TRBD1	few	TGTGCCAGCAGTCCTGACAGGGCTTTGCATTTT	CASSPDRALHF
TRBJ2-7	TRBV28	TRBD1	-	TGTGCCACCCAGGGGGCATCCTACGAGCAGTACTTC	CATQGASYEQYF
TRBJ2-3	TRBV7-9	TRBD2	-	TGTGCCAGCAGCCCTTATGAGGCGGGAGGCAGCACAGATACGCAGTATTTT	CASSPYEAGGSTDTQYF
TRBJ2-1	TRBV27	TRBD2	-	TGTGCCAGCAGTTTAAAAGCGGGAGCTGCCCAGTTCTTC	CASSLKAGAAQFF
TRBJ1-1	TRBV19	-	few	TGTGCCAGTAGTAGGCAGGGAGGGACTGAAGCTTTCTTT	CASSRQGGTEAFF
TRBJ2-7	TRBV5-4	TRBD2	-	TGTGCCAGCGCCCCAGGGCGGGCTAGCGGTAACTACGAGCAGTACTTC	CASAPGRASGNYEQYF
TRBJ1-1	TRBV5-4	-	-	TGTGCCAGCAGCTTGGTTTCAGGGGTGGTCACTGAAGCTTTCTTT	CASSLVSGVVTEAFF
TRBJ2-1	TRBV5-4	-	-	TGTGCCAGCAGCTTCGGAGGGAATGAGCAGTTCTTC	CASSFGGNEQFF
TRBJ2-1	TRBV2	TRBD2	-	TGTGCCAGCAGCCGGCTAGCGGGTGAGCAGTTCTTC	CASSRLAGEQFF
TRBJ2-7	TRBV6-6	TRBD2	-	TGTGCCAGCCTAGGACTAGCGGGAGGGGGCTACGAGCAGTACTTC	CASLGLAGGGYEQYF
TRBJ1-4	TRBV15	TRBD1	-	TGTGCCACCAGCGGACAGGCTAATGAAAAACTGTTTTTT	CATSGQANEKLFF
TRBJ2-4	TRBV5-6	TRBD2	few	TGTGCCAGCAGCACCGCAGTAGCGGGAGTCCACATTCAGTACTTC	CASSTAVAGVHIQYF
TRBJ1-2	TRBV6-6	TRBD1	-	TGTGCCAGCAGTCCGGGACAGATTATCTATGGCTACACCTTC	CASSPGQIIYGYTF
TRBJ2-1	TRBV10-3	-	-	TGTGCCATCAGTGAGTCCCTCAATGAGCAGTTCTTC	CAISESLNEQFF
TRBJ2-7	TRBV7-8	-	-	TGTGCCAGCAGCCCAGGGATGGCAGGGGTGCACCACGAGCAGTACTTC	CASSPGMAGVHHEQYF
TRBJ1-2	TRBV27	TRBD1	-	TGTGCCAGCAGTTTAGTCGGGGACAGAGACAACTATGGCTACACCTTC	CASSLVGDRDNYGYTF
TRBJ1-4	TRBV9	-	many	TGTGCCAGCAGCGTCCTAGCGGAAGCTAATGAAAAACTGTTTTTT	CASSVLAEANEKLFF